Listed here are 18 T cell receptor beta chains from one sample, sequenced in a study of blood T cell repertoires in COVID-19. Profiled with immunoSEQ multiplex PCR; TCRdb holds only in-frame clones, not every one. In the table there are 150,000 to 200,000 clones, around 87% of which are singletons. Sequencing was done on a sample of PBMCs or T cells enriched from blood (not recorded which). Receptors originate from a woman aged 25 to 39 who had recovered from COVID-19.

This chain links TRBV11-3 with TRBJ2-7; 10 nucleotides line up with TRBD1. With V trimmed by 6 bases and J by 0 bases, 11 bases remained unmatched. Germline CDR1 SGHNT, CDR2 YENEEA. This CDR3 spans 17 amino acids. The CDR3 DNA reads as TGTGCCAGCAGTTCCCGGGACAGGGGATTAAGCTCCTACGAGCAGTACTTC. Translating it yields CASSSRDRGLSSYEQYF.

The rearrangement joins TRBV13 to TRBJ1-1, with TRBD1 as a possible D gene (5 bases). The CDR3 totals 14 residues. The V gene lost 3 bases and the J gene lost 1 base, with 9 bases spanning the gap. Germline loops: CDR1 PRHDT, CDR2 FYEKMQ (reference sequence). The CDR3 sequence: CASSFAGQNTEAFF. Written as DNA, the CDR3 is TGTGCCAGCAGCTTCGCTGGACAGAACACTGAAGCTTTCTTT.

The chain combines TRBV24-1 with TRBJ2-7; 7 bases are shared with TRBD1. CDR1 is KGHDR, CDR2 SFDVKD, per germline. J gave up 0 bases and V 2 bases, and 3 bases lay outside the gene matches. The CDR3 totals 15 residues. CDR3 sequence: CATSDSGQRSYEQYF. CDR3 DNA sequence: TGTGCCACCAGTGATTCGGGACAGCGCTCCTACGAGCAGTACTTC.

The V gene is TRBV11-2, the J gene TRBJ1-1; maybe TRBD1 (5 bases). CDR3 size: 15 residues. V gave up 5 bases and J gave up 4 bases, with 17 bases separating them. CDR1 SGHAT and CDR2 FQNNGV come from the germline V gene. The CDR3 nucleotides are TGTGCCAGCAGCCTTCTAGGGGTCGGTGTCACTGAAGCTTTCTTT. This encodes CASSLLGVGVTEAFF.

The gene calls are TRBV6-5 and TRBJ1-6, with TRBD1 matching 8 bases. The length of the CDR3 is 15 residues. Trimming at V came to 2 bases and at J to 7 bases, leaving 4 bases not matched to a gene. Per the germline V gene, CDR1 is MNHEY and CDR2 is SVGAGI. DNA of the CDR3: TGTGCCAGCAGTTACAAACAGGGGGGAAATTCACCCCTCCACTTT. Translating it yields CASSYKQGGNSPLHF.

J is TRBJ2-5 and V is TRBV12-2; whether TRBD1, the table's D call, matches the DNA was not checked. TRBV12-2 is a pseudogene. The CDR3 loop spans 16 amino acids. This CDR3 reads CASRTGTGAFQETQYF. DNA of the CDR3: TGTGCAAGTCGCACCGGGACAGGAGCTTTCCAAGAGACCCAGTACTTC.

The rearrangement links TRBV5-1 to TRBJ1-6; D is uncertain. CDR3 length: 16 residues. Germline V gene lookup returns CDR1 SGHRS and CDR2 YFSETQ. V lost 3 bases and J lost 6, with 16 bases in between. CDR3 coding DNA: TGCGCCAGCAGCTCTATCCGGGATGGAATTAATTCACCCCTCCACTTT. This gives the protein CASSSIRDGINSPLHF. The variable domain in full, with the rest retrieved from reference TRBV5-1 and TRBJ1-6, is KAGVTQTPRYLIKTRGQQVTLSCSPISGHRSVSWYQQTPGQGLQFLFEYFSETQRNKGNFPGRFSGRQFSNSRSEMNVSTLELGDSALYLCASSSIRDGINSPLHFGNGTRLTVT.

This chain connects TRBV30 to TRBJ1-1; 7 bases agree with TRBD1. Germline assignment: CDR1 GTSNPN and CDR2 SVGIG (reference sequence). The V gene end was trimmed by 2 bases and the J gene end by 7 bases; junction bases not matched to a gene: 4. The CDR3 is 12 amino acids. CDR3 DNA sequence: TGTGCCTGGAGTACCAACAGGGGTGAAGCTTTCTTT. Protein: CAWSTNRGEAFF.

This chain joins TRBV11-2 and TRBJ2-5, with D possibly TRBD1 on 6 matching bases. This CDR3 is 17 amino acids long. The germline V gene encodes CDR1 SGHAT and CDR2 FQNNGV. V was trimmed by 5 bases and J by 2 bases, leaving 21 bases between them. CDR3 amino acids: CASSPGDRGPGQETQYF. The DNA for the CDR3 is TGTGCCAGCAGCCCAGGGGATAGAGGGCCAGGGCAAGAGACCCAGTACTTC.

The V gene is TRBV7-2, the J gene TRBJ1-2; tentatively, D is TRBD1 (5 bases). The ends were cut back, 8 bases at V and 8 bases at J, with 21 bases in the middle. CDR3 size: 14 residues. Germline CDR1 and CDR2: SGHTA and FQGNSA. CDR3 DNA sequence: TGTGCCAGCGTTTGGGGACTGGGAATCGTGGGCTACACCTTC. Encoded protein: CASVWGLGIVGYTF.

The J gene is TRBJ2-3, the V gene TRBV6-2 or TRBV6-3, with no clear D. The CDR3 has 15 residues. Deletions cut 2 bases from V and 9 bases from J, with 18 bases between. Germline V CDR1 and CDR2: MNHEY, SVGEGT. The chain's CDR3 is CASSYGASRIRTQYF. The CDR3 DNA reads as TGTGCCAGCAGTTACGGAGCAAGTCGAATTCGGACGCAGTATTTT.

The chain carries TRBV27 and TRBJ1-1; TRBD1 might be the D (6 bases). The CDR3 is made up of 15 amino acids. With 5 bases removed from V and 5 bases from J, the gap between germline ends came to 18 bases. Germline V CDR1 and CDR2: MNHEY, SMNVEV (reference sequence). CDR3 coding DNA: TGTGCCAGCAGTCCTTGGGAAGGGGGTAAGACTGAAGCTTTCTTT. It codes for CASSPWEGGKTEAFF.

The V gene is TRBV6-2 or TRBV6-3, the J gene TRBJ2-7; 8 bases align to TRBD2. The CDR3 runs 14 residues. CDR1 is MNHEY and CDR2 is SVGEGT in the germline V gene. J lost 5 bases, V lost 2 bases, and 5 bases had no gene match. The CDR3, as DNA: TGTGCCAGCAGTTACCGACTAGCGAACCACGAGCAGTACTTC. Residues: CASSYRLANHEQYF.

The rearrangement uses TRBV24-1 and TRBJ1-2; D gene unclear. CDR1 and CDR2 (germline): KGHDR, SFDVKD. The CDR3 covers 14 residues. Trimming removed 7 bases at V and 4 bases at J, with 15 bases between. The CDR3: CATSAPGSFYGYTF. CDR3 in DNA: TGTGCCACCAGCGCCCCGGGTTCCTTCTATGGCTACACCTTC.

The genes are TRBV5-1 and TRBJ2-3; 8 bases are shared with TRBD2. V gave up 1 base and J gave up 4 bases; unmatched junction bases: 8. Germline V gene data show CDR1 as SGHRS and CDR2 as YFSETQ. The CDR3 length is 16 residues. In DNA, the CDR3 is TGCGCCAGCAGCTTGAGAGAAGCGGGAGTAGCAGATACGCAGTATTTT. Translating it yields CASSLREAGVADTQYF.

CDR3 residues: CASSRLAGGDEQYF. CDR3 in DNA: TGTGCCAGCAGCCGGTTGGCGGGAGGGGACGAGCAGTACTTC. This sequence joins TRBV3-1 (or the pseudogene TRBV3-2) and TRBJ2-7; 9 bases line up with TRBD2. The CDR3 contains 14 residues. Germline lookup yields CDR1 LGHDT and CDR2 YNNKEL (reference sequence). V lost 4 bases to trimming and J lost 5 bases; unmatched junction nucleotides: 6.

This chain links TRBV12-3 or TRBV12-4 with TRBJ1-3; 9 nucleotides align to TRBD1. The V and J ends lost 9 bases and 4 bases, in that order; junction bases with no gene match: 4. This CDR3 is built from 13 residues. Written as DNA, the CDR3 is TGTGCCAGTAGACAGGGGGGAGGAAACACCATATATTTT. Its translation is CASRQGGGNTIYF.

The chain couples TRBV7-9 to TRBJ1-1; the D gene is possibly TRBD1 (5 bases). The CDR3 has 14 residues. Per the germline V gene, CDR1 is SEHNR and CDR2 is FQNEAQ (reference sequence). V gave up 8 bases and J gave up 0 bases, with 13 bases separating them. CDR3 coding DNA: TGTGCCAGCGGAGGGGACTACATGAACACTGAAGCTTTCTTT. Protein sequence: CASGGDYMNTEAFF. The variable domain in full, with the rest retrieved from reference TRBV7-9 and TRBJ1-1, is DTGVSQNPRHKITKRGQNVTFRCDPISEHNRLYWYRQTLGQGPEFLTYFQNEAQLEKSRLLSDRFSAERPKGSFSTLEIQRTEQGDSAMYLCASGGDYMNTEAFFGQGTRLTVV.